This T cell receptor beta chain appears in the sequencing data of a study of regulatory T cells in long-lasting Graves disease. This clonotype was observed at least ten times. TCR beta libraries were built with iRepertoire HTBI primers and Arm-PCR of CDR3 regions. A single record per CDR3 protein comes from TCRdb applying MiXCR to the multiplex PCR reads. The data contain hundreds of thousands of distinct CDR3 sequences, about 16% of them singletons. Time point of the sample: newly diagnosed GD, antithyroid drugs for less than 3 months. PBMCs were the source of the RNA used for TCR sequencing. The CDR3 consists of 15 residues. Between the trimmed V and J ends, which lost 3 bases and 0 bases, there was a span of 11 bases. The V gene's germline CDR1 is SNHLY and CDR2 FYNNEI. These records were also assigned to another study, of T cells in Graves' hyperthyroidism and ophthalmopathy.

J is TRBJ1-1 and V is TRBV2, with D uncertain. Here the sequenced sample was peripheral blood mononuclear cells (PBMCs), taken at new diagnosis, from a patient treated with antithyroid drugs. The source is a woman aged 40 to 65 with Graves disease. The CDR3 DNA sequence: TGTGCCAGCAGTGAGGCCGGGCCTCTGAACACTGAAGCTTTCTTT. Amino acid sequence: CASSEAGPLNTEAFF.